The source of this T cell receptor (beta chain) is a study of blood T cell repertoires in COVID-19. Generated by immunoSEQ multiplex PCR, the TCRdb table keeps only in-frame clones and is missing some. The data show some 300,000 clones, around 92% seen once. Germline V CDR1 and CDR2: GTSNPN, SVGIG (reference sequence). The CDR3 is made up of 19 amino acids. With 3 bases clipped from V and 5 bases from J, the junction kept 18 bases outside the gene matches. The chain links TRBV30 to TRBJ2-2; TRBD1 aligns across 10 bases. The sequenced sample was PBMCs or T cells enriched from blood (not recorded which). The clonotype was recovered from a woman between 50 and 59 years old who had been exposed to COVID-19. As DNA, the CDR3 is TGTGCCTGGAGAGGGGCGAACTCCGGGACAGGGGTTGTGACCGGGGAGCTGTTTTTT. It encodes CAWRGANSGTGVVTGELFF. The whole variable domain, remainder taken from reference TRBV30 and TRBJ2-2, is SQTIHQWPATLVQPVGSPLSLECTVEGTSNPNLYWYRQAAGRGLQLLFYSVGIGQISSEVPQNLSASRPQDRQFILSSKKLLLSDSGFYLCAWRGANSGTGVVTGELFFGEGSRLTVL.